This T cell receptor beta chain originates from a study of blood T cell repertoires in COVID-19. Overall study context: Samples came from the United States, Italy and Spain, spanning acute and convalescent COVID-19. From T cells, B-cell-depleted T cells, or PBMCs came the material, which was cDNA or gDNA.

In the authors' workflow: Reference gene primer amplification yielded estimated nucleated cell counts. Here immunoSEQ multiplex PCR was the method, and the copy in TCRdb shows in-frame clones only, minus some. That table is the source of V, J and clone size, and D and trimming were worked out from the DNA. This sample has around 270,000 clones, with about four fifths found just once. This CDR3 has 17 residues. Germline CDR1 and CDR2: SEHNR and FQNEAQ (reference sequence). With V trimmed by 5 bases and J by 5 bases, 14 bases remained unmatched. The sample comprised peripheral blood. This sequence originates from a woman aged 40 to 50 who had recovered from COVID-19. The rearrangement links TRBV7-9 to TRBJ2-2; 7 bases are shared with TRBD1. CDR3 protein: CASSITRGGVVTGELFF. The CDR3 region has the DNA TGTGCCAGCAGCATCACTCGAGGGGGCGTCGTTACCGGGGAGCTGTTTTTT.